One T cell receptor (beta chain) is described in this entry. Per the study methods: For nucleated cells, counts were estimated from reference gene primer amplification. The data were produced by immunoSEQ multiplex PCR, yet TCRdb's version contains in-frame clones alone and is incomplete. D and trimming come from the DNA, and the V and J calls and clone size come from that table. There are about 71,000 clones in the sample; 65% to 90% occur only once, and approximately 6.9% lies in the top ten. The sample originates from a study of blood T cell repertoires in COVID-19. Study background: T cells, B-cell-depleted T cells, or PBMCs provided the cDNA or gDNA that served as material.

Germline V CDR1 and CDR2: SGHNT, YYREEE (reference sequence). CDR3 size: 15 residues. With V trimmed by 4 bases and J by 3 bases, 5 bases remained unmatched. The chain is built from TRBV5-4 and TRBJ2-1, with 9 nucleotides matching TRBD1. The origin of this receptor is a man in his thirties or forties with COVID-19, enrolled during active disease. The sample comprised peripheral blood. CDR3 amino acids: CASSRDRAVYNEQFF. In nucleotides, the CDR3 is TGTGCCAGCAGCCGGGACAGGGCGGTCTACAATGAGCAGTTCTTC.